Shown below are 19 T cell receptor beta chains from a single sample sequenced in a study of T cells in Graves' hyperthyroidism and ophthalmopathy. Amplification of TCR beta CDR3 regions was performed using RNA transcripts as template. HTBI primers were used for first-round RT-PCR of the TCR CDR3. TCRdb re-derived calls from the multiplex PCR reads in MiXCR, one entry per CDR3 protein. The sample consists of some 550,000 distinct CDR3 sequences, about 16% of them appearing once. Material for sequencing was blood. All receptors come from a woman in her thirties or forties with Graves' ophthalmopathy.

This clonotype was observed a handful of times. The rearrangement joins TRBV10-3 to TRBJ2-7; tentative D call: TRBD2 (5 bases). Germline V gene data show CDR1 as ENHRY and CDR2 as SYGVKD. The CDR3 spans 12 residues. V lost 4 bases to trimming and J lost 6 bases, with 10 bases between them. This CDR3 is CAISGAGVEQYF. CDR3 sequence (DNA): TGTGCCATCAGTGGGGCGGGCGTCGAGCAGTACTTC.

This clonotype was observed a handful of times. The rearrangement uses TRBV2 and TRBJ2-7; 9 bases map to TRBD2. The CDR3 contains 13 residues. CDR1 is SNHLY, CDR2 FYNNEI, per germline. V shed 6 bases, J shed 3 bases, and the junction held 3 bases outside the gene matches. This CDR3 reads CASRGLANYEQYF. CDR3 nucleotides: TGTGCCAGCAGAGGACTAGCGAACTACGAGCAGTACTTC.

In its sample, this clonotype was seen many times. This chain connects TRBV2 to TRBJ1-1; D unclear. In germline, CDR1 is SNHLY, CDR2 FYNNEI. The germline V and J ends were trimmed by 0 bases and 5 bases, with 7 bases remaining between them. The CDR3 covers 13 residues. CDR3 region: CASSEAGRTEAFF. CDR3 in DNA: TGTGCCAGCAGTGAAGCTGGAAGAACTGAAGCTTTCTTT.

This clonotype was seen only a few times. The rearrangement links TRBV20-1 to TRBJ2-3; 10 positions match TRBD1. V was pared by 6 bases and J by 4 bases, with 4 bases of the junction left unmatched. CDR3 length equals 13 residues. The germline CDR1 and CDR2 sequences are DFQATT and SNEGSKA (reference sequence). This CDR3 is CSAYDRGPDTQYF. CDR3 coding DNA: TGCAGTGCCTATGACAGGGGGCCAGATACGCAGTATTTT.

About this clonotype: A clone one base away is much larger, so this may be a read error. The rearrangement uses TRBV2 and TRBJ2-7, with TRBD2 as a possible D gene (5 bases). Germline CDR1 SNHLY, CDR2 FYNNEI. The CDR3 loop spans 12 amino acids. The V gene lost 7 bases and the J gene lost 3 bases, with 10 bases spanning the gap. CDR3 loop: CASKHGVYEQYF. Written as DNA, the CDR3 is TGTGCCAGCAAACACGGGGTCTACGAGCAGTACTTC.

This clonotype has at least ten counts. V and J are TRBV9 and TRBJ2-5; 10 bases match TRBD2. This CDR3 has 15 amino acids. Trimming removed 3 bases from V and 3 bases from J; junction bases left unmatched: 5. Germline values: CDR1 SGDLS, CDR2 YYNGEE. The DNA of the CDR3 is TGTGCCAGCAGCGGAATAGCGGGGGGCGAAGAGACCCAGTACTTC. It translates to CASSGIAGGEETQYF.

Ten or more counts support this clonotype. This rearrangement joins TRBV29-1 to TRBJ2-5; 11 bases agree with TRBD2. Trimming removed 4 bases from V and 5 bases from J; junction bases left unmatched: 12. Germline V gene sequence: CDR1 SQVTM, CDR2 ANQGSEA. CDR3 length equals 16 residues. The CDR3 coding sequence is TGCAGCGTTGTTCTAGCGGGGGGAACGAAGGGGGAGACCCAGTACTTC. The encoded protein is CSVVLAGGTKGETQYF.

This rearrangement joins TRBV6-1 to TRBJ2-1; D not certain. The germline CDR1 and CDR2 sequences are MNHNS and SASEGT. CDR3 size: 15 residues. The germline V and J ends were trimmed by 7 bases and 9 bases, with 22 bases remaining between them. CDR3 region: CASTLDHVRYGEQFF. DNA of the CDR3: TGTGCCAGCACCCTAGACCACGTCCGCTACGGTGAGCAGTTCTTC.

This clonotype was seen many times. The V and J genes are TRBV18 and TRBJ2-1; 10 positions match TRBD2. The CDR3 covers 15 residues. Losses at the gene ends were 8 bases for V and 5 bases for J; bases not matched to a gene: 9. The V gene's germline CDR1 is KGHSH and CDR2 LQKENI. Here the CDR3 DNA reads TGTGCCAGCAGCCTCGGACTAGCGGAAAACAATGAGCAGTTCTTC. Amino acids: CASSLGLAENNEQFF.

The chain combines TRBV27 with TRBJ2-7, with TRBD1 matching over 9 bases. CDR1 and CDR2 (germline): MNHEY, SMNVEV (reference sequence). The CDR3 runs to 14 residues. V was pared by 5 bases and J by 5 bases, with 7 bases of the junction left unmatched. Written as DNA, the CDR3 is TGTGCCAGCAGTGCCAGGGGACAGGGCGACGAGCAGTACTTC. This translates into CASSARGQGDEQYF.

A few counts support this clonotype. The germline gene is not matched at one end of the junction; a read error may be the cause. V is TRBV28 and J is TRBJ2-1; no definite D call. Germline CDR1 is MDHEN and CDR2 is SYDVKM. This CDR3 has 15 residues. The CDR3 sequence: CASRVHMSSYNEQLF. The CDR3 DNA reads as TGTGCCAGCAGGGTTCATATGAGCTCCTACAATGAGCAGCTCTTC.

The V and J genes are TRBV5-1 and TRBJ2-5, with D tentatively TRBD2 (5 bases). Trimming removed 4 bases at V and 5 bases at J, with 12 bases between. From germline, CDR1 is SGHRS and CDR2 YFSETQ. The CDR3 has 13 residues. The CDR3 loop is CASSPTIAETQYF. CDR3 in DNA: TGCGCCAGCAGCCCGACGATAGCGGAGACCCAGTACTTC.

The chain recombines TRBV27 with TRBJ2-3; 7 nucleotides agree with TRBD2. The CDR3 covers 15 residues. The junction had 10 bases not matched to a gene; V was cut back by 2 bases and J by 8 bases. Looked up from germline, CDR1 is MNHEY and CDR2 is SMNVEV (reference sequence). CDR3 bases: TGTGCCAGCAGTTTACCGGCGGGGGAGGGAGGTACGCAGTATTTT. Protein sequence: CASSLPAGEGGTQYF.

This clonotype was counted a few times. The rearrangement links TRBV7-3 to TRBJ2-1; tentative D call: TRBD1 (5 bases). Germline assignment: CDR1 SGHTA and CDR2 FQGTGA. With 5 bases removed from V and 2 bases from J, the gap between germline ends came to 13 bases. There are 15 residues in the CDR3. The CDR3 is CASSAQDTPYNEQFF. The CDR3 region has the DNA TGTGCCAGCAGCGCCCAGGACACTCCCTACAATGAGCAGTTCTTC.

This clonotype has only a few counts. The J gene is TRBJ2-5, the V gene TRBV20-1; 8 nucleotides agree with TRBD1. Losses at the gene ends were 4 bases for V and 5 bases for J; bases not matched to a gene: 12. The CDR3 length is 15 residues. The germline V gene encodes CDR1 DFQATT and CDR2 SNEGSKA (reference sequence). The CDR3 DNA reads TGCAGTGCTAAAGAAGACAGGGGCGACCTCGAGACCCAGTACTTC. Protein sequence: CSAKEDRGDLETQYF.

This clonotype was picked up many times. This sequence joins TRBV2 and TRBJ2-3; 8 positions match TRBD1. CDR1 SNHLY and CDR2 FYNNEI come from the germline V gene. This CDR3 has 13 amino acids. V shed 6 bases, J shed 4 bases, and the junction held 3 bases outside the gene matches. CDR3 bases: TGTGCCAGCAGAGCGGACAGGGCAGATACGCAGTATTTT. Translating gives CASRADRADTQYF. Drawing the rest from reference TRBV2 and TRBJ2-3, the complete variable domain is EPEVTQTPSHQVTQMGQEVILRCVPISNHLYFYWYRQILGQKVEFLVSFYNNEISEKSEIFDDQFSVERPDGSNFTLKIRSTKLEDSAMYFCASRADRADTQYFGPGTRLTVL.

As concerns this clonotype: The junction and the germline gene differ at one end; a read error may be behind it. The genes are TRBV5-1 and TRBJ2-5; 8 bases match TRBD1. CDR3 length: 14 amino acids. CDR1 and CDR2 from the germline V gene are SGHRS and YFSETQ. CDR3 in DNA: TGTGCCAGTAATTCGGACAGGGCAGTGGAGACCCAGTACTTC. This gives the protein CASNSDRAVETQYF.

The rearrangement links TRBV27 to TRBJ2-1; no reliable D call. The CDR3 loop spans 17 amino acids. Germline lookup yields CDR1 MNHEY and CDR2 SMNVEV (reference sequence). V was pared by 6 bases and J by 8 bases, with 26 bases between. This CDR3 is CASSLLATRTSLDEQFF. In DNA form, the CDR3 reads TGTGCCAGCAGCCTTCTGGCGACTCGAACGTCCTTGGATGAGCAGTTCTTC.

This clonotype came up many times. The chain links TRBV5-1 to TRBJ2-7, with D hard to call. The CDR3 loop spans 14 amino acids. Germline lookup yields CDR1 SGHRS and CDR2 YFSETQ. The V end was cut by 4 bases, the J end by 1 base, with 12 bases between. This chain's CDR3 is CASSLLDGSYEQYF. The CDR3 coding sequence is TGCGCCAGCAGCCTTCTGGACGGATCCTACGAGCAGTACTTC.